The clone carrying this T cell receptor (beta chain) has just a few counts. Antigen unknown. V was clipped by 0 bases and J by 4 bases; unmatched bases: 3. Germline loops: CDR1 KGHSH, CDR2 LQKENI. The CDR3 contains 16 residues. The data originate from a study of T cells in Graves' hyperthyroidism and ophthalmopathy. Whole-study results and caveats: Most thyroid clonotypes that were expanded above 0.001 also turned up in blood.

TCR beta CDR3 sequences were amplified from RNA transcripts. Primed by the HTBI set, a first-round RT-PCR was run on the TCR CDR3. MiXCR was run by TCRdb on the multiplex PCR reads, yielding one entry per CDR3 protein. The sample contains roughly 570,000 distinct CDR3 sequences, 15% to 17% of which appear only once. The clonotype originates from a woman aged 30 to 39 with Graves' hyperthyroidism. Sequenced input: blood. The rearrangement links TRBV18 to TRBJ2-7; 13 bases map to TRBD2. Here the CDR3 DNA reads TGTGCCAGCTCACCACCCGGACTAGCGGGAGAGTACGAGCAGTACTTC. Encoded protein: CASSPPGLAGEYEQYF.